This T cell receptor (beta chain) came from a study of T cell changes during pregnancy in multiple sclerosis. The CDR3 loop spans 16 amino acids. Per the germline V gene, CDR1 is LGHNA and CDR2 is YNFKEQ. V shed 0 bases and J 4 bases; nucleotides not matched to a gene: 5. Assay used: immunoSEQ multiplex PCR; TCRdb lists only in-frame clones, some missing. The sample lists tens of thousands of clones; about 91% were seen once. The receptor was derived from a female donor with multiple sclerosis, enrolled in a pregnancy study. The chain employs TRBV4-2 and TRBJ1-4, with 7 bases identical to TRBD1. This specimen was CD4+ T cells from peripheral blood mononuclear cells, taken in the first trimester of pregnancy. The CDR3 loop reads CASSQDPQGGNEKLFF. CDR3 coding DNA: TGTGCCAGCAGCCAAGATCCCCAGGGGGGTAATGAAAAACTGTTTTTT.